This T cell receptor beta chain was sequenced during a study of molecular identifiers for immune sequencing clone quantification. In its sample, this clonotype was seen many times. This CDR3 region has 16 residues. CDR1 and CDR2 from the germline V gene are SGHTA and FQGNSA. The V end was cut by 4 bases, the J end by 2 bases, with 16 bases between. Listed TCR primers and previously described methods were used for bulk TCR libraries. TCRdb reprocessed the PCR reads via MiXCR and lists one record per CDR3 protein. The sample contains about 640,000 distinct CDR3 sequences, 15% to 20% of which appear only once.

This clonotype was obtained from a human donor in good health. Some libraries in this study had Jurkat cell RNA spiked in. The V and J genes are TRBV7-2 and TRBJ2-3; a possible D gene is TRBD2 (6 bases). The sequencing input was naive CD8+ T cells from blood, with Jurkat cell RNA spiked in. The subset: FACS-sorted CD8+CD4-CCR7+CD45RA+ naive T cells. DNA of the CDR3: TGTGCCAGCAGCTCCCTCCTAGCGCCTTACACAGATACGCAGTATTTT. Translated, it gives CASSSLLAPYTDTQYF.